This T cell receptor beta chain came from a study of blood T cell repertoires in COVID-19. Study background: Donors in the United States, Italy and Spain gave samples during acute or convalescent COVID-19. T cells, B-cell-depleted T cells, or PBMCs supplied cDNA or gDNA.

Original data processing: Estimated nucleated cell counts came from reference gene primer amplification. Produced via immunoSEQ multiplex PCR; TCRdb's table is partial and in-frame only. Clonal size and the V and J genes are those of that table, whereas D and trimming came from the DNA. In the table there are some 130,000 clones, more than 60% of which are singletons. V shed 2 bases and J 0 bases; nucleotides not matched to a gene: 2. The CDR3 sequence is 16 residues long. From germline, CDR1 is SGHAT and CDR2 FQNNGV. The V call is TRBV11-2, the J call TRBJ2-7, with TRBD2 identical over 12 bases. The receptor was isolated from a woman in her sixties or seventies with acute or convalescent COVID-19. Sequenced input: peripheral blood. Here the CDR3 reads CASSLRLAGDSYEQYF. DNA for the CDR3: TGTGCCAGCAGCTTACGACTAGCGGGGGACTCCTACGAGCAGTACTTC.